The 12 T cell receptor beta chains below come from one sample, sequenced in a study of blood T cell repertoires in COVID-19. Produced via immunoSEQ multiplex PCR; TCRdb's table is partial and in-frame only. The top ten hold approximately 0.79% of the sample, which has 90,000 to 150,000 clones, 70% to 85% seen once. The sample comprised peripheral blood. These receptor sequences come from a human donor with acute or convalescent COVID-19. The donor label of this sample is uncertain.

The chain employs TRBV2 and TRBJ1-1; the D gene is possibly TRBD1 (6 bases). Looked up from germline, CDR1 is SNHLY and CDR2 is FYNNEI. There are 14 residues in the CDR3. Trimming took 6 bases from V and 1 from J, leaving 12 bases between them. CDR3 sequence reads: CASRPQGRNTEAFF. In nucleotides, the CDR3 is TGTGCCAGCAGGCCACAGGGAAGGAACACTGAAGCTTTCTTT.

Only one count was recorded for this clone. The chain has TRBV6-6 and TRBJ1-1; 10 positions agree with TRBD1. The CDR3 totals 16 residues. Germline-derived CDR1 and CDR2 are MNHNY and SVGAGI (reference sequence). V dropped 2 bases and J dropped 7; count of bases not matched to a gene: 10. In nucleotides, the CDR3 is TGTGCCAGCAGTTACCGAGGGACAGGGGACGGGGGTGAAGCTTTCTTT. It is translated as CASSYRGTGDGGEAFF.

V is TRBV7-9 and J is TRBJ2-7, with 7 bases fitting TRBD1. Trimming at V came to 5 bases and at J to 3 bases, leaving 19 bases not matched to a gene. CDR1 and CDR2 from the germline V gene are SEHNR and FQNEAQ (reference sequence). The CDR3 consists of 18 residues. This chain's CDR3 is CASSRYTIKGALNYEQYF. In DNA form, the CDR3 reads TGTGCCAGCAGCCGGTACACAATAAAGGGGGCGTTAAACTACGAGCAGTACTTC.

J is TRBJ1-2 and V is TRBV13, with D possibly being TRBD1 (6 bases). The CDR3 covers 15 residues. The germline gives CDR1 PRHDT, CDR2 FYEKMQ (reference sequence). Trimming removed 5 bases at V and 0 bases at J, with 13 bases between. CDR3 protein: CASSISQGTNYGYTF. CDR3 in DNA: TGTGCCAGCAGCATCTCGCAGGGGACTAACTATGGCTACACCTTC. Variable domain in full (rest from reference TRBV13 and TRBJ1-2): AAGVIQSPRHLIKEKRETATLKCYPIPRHDTVYWYQQGPGQDPQFLISFYEKMQSDKGSIPDRFSAQQFSDYHSELNMSSLELGDSALYFCASSISQGTNYGYTFGSGTRLTVV.

The chain joins TRBV7-9 to TRBJ1-6; D gene uncertain. Trimming shortened V by 5 bases and J by 14 bases, and 13 bases separated the two germline ends. This CDR3 is 12 amino acids long. Germline-derived CDR1 and CDR2 are SEHNR and FQNEAQ (reference sequence). CDR3 region: CASSKPGAALHF. The DNA for the CDR3 is TGTGCCAGCAGCAAGCCGGGAGCTGCCCTCCACTTT.

J is TRBJ1-1 and V is TRBV29-1, with 7 bases aligning to TRBD1. Trimming removed 5 bases from V and 3 bases from J; junction bases left unmatched: 6. CDR1 and CDR2 from the germline V gene are SQVTM and ANQGSEA. CDR3 size: 13 residues. The CDR3 reads CSVKQGFDTEAFF. In DNA form, the CDR3 reads TGCAGCGTTAAACAGGGGTTTGACACTGAAGCTTTCTTT.

Concerning this clone: The DNA is left out, because the CDR3 cannot be placed on it with certainty; the CDR3 is given as TCRdb lists it. V is TRBV21-1 and J is TRBJ1-6; no DNA check was done on the table's D call, TRBD1. TRBV21-1 is designated a pseudogene. Both ends counted, the CDR3 spans 18 residues. CDR3 region: CASSKVGQGSSYNSPLHF.

The chain couples TRBV5-1 to TRBJ2-7, with TRBD1 matching over 7 bases. The CDR3 has 15 amino acids. The J segment lost 2 bases and the V segment lost 2 bases, leaving 7 bases of the junction unmatched. Germline CDR1 SGHRS, CDR2 YFSETQ. CDR3 in amino acids: CASSFWTGGTYEQYF. In DNA, the CDR3 is TGCGCCAGCAGCTTTTGGACAGGAGGAACCTACGAGCAGTACTTC.

This clone was detected only a few times. The V call is TRBV28, the J call TRBJ2-6; tentatively, D is TRBD1 (5 bases). Germline V lookup: CDR1 MDHEN, CDR2 SYDVKM. CDR3 length equals 17 residues. V shed 1 base and J shed 0 bases, with 10 bases lying between them. The CDR3 nucleotides are TGTGCCAGCAGTTTATACCGACAGCTCTCTGGGGCCAACGTCCTGACTTTC. Protein product: CASSLYRQLSGANVLTF. Based on the CDR3 plus reference TRBV28 and TRBJ2-6, the full variable domain is DVKVTQSSRYLVKRTGEKVFLECVQDMDHENMFWYRQDPGLGLRLIYFSYDVKMKEKGDIPEGYSVSREKKERFSLILESASTNQTSMYLCASSLYRQLSGANVLTFGAGSRLTVL.

The chain links TRBV6-5 to TRBJ2-1; weak D call: TRBD1 (5 bases). The germline V gene has CDR1 MNHEY and CDR2 SVGAGI. Trimming stripped 6 bases from V and 5 bases from J, with 11 bases between. The CDR3 contains 13 residues. The CDR3 protein is CASSPDTDNEQFF. CDR3 nucleotides: TGTGCCAGCAGCCCGGACACGGACAATGAGCAGTTCTTC.

The CDR3 loop is CASSLKSRTAGANVLTF. The DNA of the CDR3 is TGTGCCAGCAGCTTAAAGTCGCGAACGGCTGGGGCCAACGTCCTGACTTTC. V usage is TRBV7-2 and J usage is TRBJ2-6; the D is unclear. CDR3 size: 17 residues. In germline, CDR1 is SGHTA, CDR2 FQGNSA. The germline V and J ends were trimmed by 2 bases and 2 bases, with 13 bases remaining between them.

The V and J genes are TRBV30 and TRBJ1-1; no clear D gene. Trimming removed 5 bases from V and 0 bases from J, with 7 bases in between. The germline V gene has CDR1 GTSNPN and CDR2 SVGIG (reference sequence). The CDR3 is 12 residues long. CDR3 DNA sequence: TGTGCCTGGTCAGGTTTGAACACTGAAGCTTTCTTT. Protein: CAWSGLNTEAFF.